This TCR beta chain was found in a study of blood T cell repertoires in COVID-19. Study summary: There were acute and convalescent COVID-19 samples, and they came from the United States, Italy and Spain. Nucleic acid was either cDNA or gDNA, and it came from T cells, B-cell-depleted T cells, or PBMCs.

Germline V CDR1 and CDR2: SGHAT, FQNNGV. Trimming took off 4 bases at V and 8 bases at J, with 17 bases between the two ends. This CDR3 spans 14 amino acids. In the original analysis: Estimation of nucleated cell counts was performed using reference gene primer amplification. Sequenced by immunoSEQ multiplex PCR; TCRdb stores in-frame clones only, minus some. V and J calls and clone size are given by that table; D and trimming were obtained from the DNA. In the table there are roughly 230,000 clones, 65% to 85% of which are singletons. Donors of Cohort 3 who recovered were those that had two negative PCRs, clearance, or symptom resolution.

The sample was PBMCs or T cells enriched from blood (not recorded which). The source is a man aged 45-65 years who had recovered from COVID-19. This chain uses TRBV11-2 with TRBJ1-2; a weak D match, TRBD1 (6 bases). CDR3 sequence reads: CASSSQGRVSGYTF. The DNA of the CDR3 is TGTGCCAGCAGCTCTCAGGGGAGGGTGAGCGGCTACACCTTC.